The 6 T cell receptor beta chains in this list originate from one sample, sequenced in a study of blood T cell repertoires in COVID-19. Profiling relied on immunoSEQ multiplex PCR, and the TCRdb table lists in-frame clones only, not all of them. This repertoire shows approximately 150,000 clones, around 82% found once; its top ten account for around 1.4%. Material: peripheral blood. Source of these receptors: a man aged 55 to 70 with acute or convalescent COVID-19.

The chain uses TRBV19 and TRBJ1-5; possible D gene TRBD1, 6 bases. CDR1 and CDR2 (germline): LNHDA, SQIVND (reference sequence). V lost 6 bases, J lost 4 bases, and 16 bases lay in between. CDR3 length: 15 residues. The DNA of the CDR3 is TGTGCCAGTAGCAACGGACAGTTGCCGAATCAGCCCCAGCATTTT. Translation gives CASSNGQLPNQPQHF.

The chain combines TRBV19 with TRBJ1-2, with TRBD1 matching over 9 bases. The CDR3 covers 16 residues. CDR1 and CDR2 (germline): LNHDA, SQIVND (reference sequence). V was pared by 4 bases and J by 5 bases, with 11 bases of the junction left unmatched. The CDR3 DNA reads TGTGCCAGTAGTAGGGAAATACAGGGGGCAAGATATGGCTACACCTTC. This codes for CASSREIQGARYGYTF.

The chain joins TRBV10-3 to TRBJ2-7, with 11 bases matching TRBD2. V dropped 10 bases and J dropped 4; count of bases not matched to a gene: 18. The CDR3 spans 17 residues. Germline V gives CDR1 ENHRY, CDR2 SYGVKD. The CDR3 nucleotides read TGTGCCACCAAAAGCCTCTCGTTAGCGGGAGGGGCATACGAGCAGTACTTC. It encodes CATKSLSLAGGAYEQYF.

V gene TRBV19 combines with J gene TRBJ1-1; 9 bases map to TRBD1. Germline CDR1 reads LNHDA; CDR2 reads SQIVND (reference sequence). The CDR3 has 16 residues. V lost 1 base and J lost 2; bases outside the gene matches: 5. The CDR3: CASSIVPGQGNTEAFF. The CDR3 region has the DNA TGTGCCAGTAGTATAGTCCCGGGACAGGGAAACACTGAAGCTTTCTTT. The full variable domain, with the rest looked up from reference TRBV19 and TRBJ1-1, is DGGITQSPKYLFRKEGQNVTLSCEQNLNHDAMYWYRQDPGQGLRLIYYSQIVNDFQKGDIAEGYSVSREKKESFPLTVTSAQKNPTAFYLCASSIVPGQGNTEAFFGQGTRLTVV.

The sample holds one count of this clone. The chain has TRBV6-5 and TRBJ2-7; tentative D call: TRBD1 (6 bases). The length of the CDR3 is 14 residues. Trimming took 6 bases from V and 2 from J, leaving 14 bases between them. CDR1 and CDR2 (germline): MNHEY, SVGAGI. In DNA, the CDR3 is TGTGCCAGCAGCAACAGGGACCTTACCTACGAGCAGTACTTC. This encodes CASSNRDLTYEQYF.

The J gene is TRBJ2-7, the V gene TRBV2; 7 bases agree with TRBD1. Trimming removed 7 bases from V and 3 bases from J; junction bases left unmatched: 9. The CDR3 runs 14 residues. Germline values: CDR1 SNHLY, CDR2 FYNNEI. The CDR3 DNA sequence: TGTGCCAGCATGTCACAGGGGCAGGGCTACGAGCAGTACTTC. It yields the protein CASMSQGQGYEQYF. Filled out from reference TRBV2 and TRBJ2-7, the complete variable domain reads EPEVTQTPSHQVTQMGQEVILRCVPISNHLYFYWYRQILGQKVEFLVSFYNNEISEKSEIFDDQFSVERPDGSNFTLKIRSTKLEDSAMYFCASMSQGQGYEQYFGPGTRLTVT.